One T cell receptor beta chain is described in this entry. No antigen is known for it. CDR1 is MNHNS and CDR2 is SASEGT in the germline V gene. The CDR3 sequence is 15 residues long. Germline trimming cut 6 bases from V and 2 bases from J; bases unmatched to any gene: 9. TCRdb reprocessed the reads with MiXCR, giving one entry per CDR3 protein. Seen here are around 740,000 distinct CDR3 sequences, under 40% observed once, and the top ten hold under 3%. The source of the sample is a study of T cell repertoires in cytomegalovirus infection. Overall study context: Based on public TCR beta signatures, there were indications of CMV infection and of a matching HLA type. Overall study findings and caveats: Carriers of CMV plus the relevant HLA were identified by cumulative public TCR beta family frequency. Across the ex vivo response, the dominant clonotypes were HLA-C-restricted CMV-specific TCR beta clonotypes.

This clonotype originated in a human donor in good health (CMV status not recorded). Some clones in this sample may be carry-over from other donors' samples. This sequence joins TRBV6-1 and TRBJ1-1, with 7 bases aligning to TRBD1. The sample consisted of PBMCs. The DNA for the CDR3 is TGTGCCAGCAGCTATAACAGGGGTGGAAACACTGAAGCTTTCTTT. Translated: CASSYNRGGNTEAFF.